This entry lists 2 T cell receptor beta chains sequenced from one sample in a study of cytomegalovirus exposure and HLA in healthy donors. The study ran its PCR with 60 Vbeta and 13 Jbeta primers. The table came from immunoSEQ multiplex PCR; TCRdb's copy has only in-frame clones and leaves some out. This table has 200,000 or so clones, over 70% appearing once. Sequenced material: PBMCs. The receptors here all came from a man aged 50-60 years in good health and CMV-seronegative.

The chain links TRBV7-2 to TRBJ2-7; 9 positions agree with TRBD2. The junction had 8 bases not matched to a gene; V was cut back by 1 base and J by 4 bases. The CDR3 is 16 amino acids. CDR1 is SGHTA, CDR2 FQGNSA, per germline. In DNA, the CDR3 is TGTGCCAGCAGCTTAGGGTGGGGCGGGGGGGTTTACGAGCAGTACTTC. It translates to CASSLGWGGGVYEQYF.

The chain joins TRBV4-3 to TRBJ1-5; D unresolved. V was cut by 1 base and J by 6 bases, with 16 bases left in between. This CDR3 has 16 residues. Germline CDR1 is LGHNA and CDR2 is YSLEER. CDR3 region: CASSQAGSLRSQPQHF. DNA of the CDR3: TGCGCCAGCAGCCAAGCTGGCAGTCTCCGAAGTCAGCCCCAGCATTTT.